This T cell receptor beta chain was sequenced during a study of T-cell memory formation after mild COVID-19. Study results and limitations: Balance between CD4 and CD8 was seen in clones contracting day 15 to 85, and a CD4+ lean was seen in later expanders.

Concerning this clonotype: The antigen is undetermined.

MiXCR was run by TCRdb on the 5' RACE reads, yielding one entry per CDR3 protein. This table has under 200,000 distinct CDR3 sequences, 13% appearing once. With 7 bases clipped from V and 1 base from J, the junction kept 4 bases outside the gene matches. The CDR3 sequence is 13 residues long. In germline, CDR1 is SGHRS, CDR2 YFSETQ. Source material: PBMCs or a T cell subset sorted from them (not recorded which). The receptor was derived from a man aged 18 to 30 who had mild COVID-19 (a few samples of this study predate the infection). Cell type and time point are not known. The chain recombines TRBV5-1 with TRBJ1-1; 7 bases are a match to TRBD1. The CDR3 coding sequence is TGCGCCAGCCGCCGGGACAGGAACACTGAAGCTTTCTTT. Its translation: CASRRDRNTEAFF.